This note documents a single T cell receptor (beta chain) sequence. PCR primers comprised 60 Vbeta and 13 Jbeta primers. Profiled with immunoSEQ multiplex PCR; TCRdb holds only in-frame clones, not every one. The profile shows roughly 98,000 clones, roughly 70% of them singletons. The data derive from a study of cytomegalovirus exposure and HLA in healthy donors. The sequence was obtained from a man aged 50-59 years in good health and CMV-seronegative. The sequenced sample consisted of PBMCs.

DNA of the CDR3: TGTGCCAGCAGTCCGGGATTCTCTGGAAACACCATATATTTT. Protein sequence: CASSPGFSGNTIYF. V is TRBV6-5 and J is TRBJ1-3, with no clear D. The CDR3 runs to 14 residues. From germline, CDR1 is MNHEY and CDR2 SVGAGI. The V and J ends lost 5 bases and 0 bases respectively, with 8 bases between them.